These T cell receptor beta chains were read from a single sample in a study of blood T cell repertoires in COVID-19. TCRdb keeps only in-frame clones here, not all; method: immunoSEQ multiplex PCR. The sample holds some 250,000 clones, 85% to 90% seen once. Sequenced material: peripheral blood. The receptor set was obtained from a woman aged 35 to 49 who had recovered from COVID-19. The CDR3 runs from the conserved cysteine through the conserved F or W. A D gene is named only where the DNA matches it firmly. Size values are once, few and many counts, or a class for expanded clones, and some rows have none.

>.|.|TRBJ1-6|TRBV3-1/TRBV3-2
CASSQEGTYNSPLHF
TGTGCCAGCAGCCAAGAAGGGACATATAATTCACCCCTCCACTTT
>.|.|TRBJ2-1|TRBV7-3
CASSFTSRGYNEQFF
TGTGCCAGCAGCTTTACAAGCCGGGGCTACAATGAGCAGTTCTTC
>.|TRBD1|TRBJ2-4|TRBV10-3
CATWTGVAKNIQYF
TGTGCCACCTGGACAGGGGTAGCCAAAAACATTCAGTACTTC
>.|.|TRBJ2-5|TRBV7-9
CASSWGLAEETQYF
TGTGCCAGCAGCTGGGGGCTAGCGGAGGAGACCCAGTACTTC
>.|.|TRBJ2-7|TRBV9
CASSAAPGSVYEQYF
TGTGCCAGCAGCGCCGCCCCCGGGAGCGTGTACGAGCAGTACTTC
>.|.|TRBJ2-1|TRBV3-1/TRBV3-2
CASSQDGGPRGEQFF
TGTGCCAGCAGCCAAGATGGCGGGCCCCGTGGGGAGCAGTTCTTC
>.|TRBD1|TRBJ1-4|TRBV6-5
CASRRHQGAGEKLFF
TGTGCCAGCAGAAGACATCAGGGGGCTGGTGAAAAACTGTTTTTT
>.|.|TRBJ1-5|TRBV6-5
CASSYDGGSNQPQHF
TGTGCCAGCAGTTATGACGGGGGAAGCAATCAGCCCCAGCATTTT
>.|TRBD2|TRBJ2-1|TRBV15
CATLAGGPGYEQFF
TGTGCCACCCTAGCGGGAGGGCCAGGCTATGAGCAGTTCTTC
>.|.|TRBJ1-6|TRBV5-6
CASSLGGGPNSPLHF
TGTGCCAGCAGCTTGGGGGGCGGACCTAATTCACCCCTCCACTTT
>.|TRBD2|TRBJ2-1|TRBV9
CASSQSGSWDEQFF
TGTGCCAGCAGCCAGAGCGGGAGTTGGGATGAGCAGTTCTTC
>.|.|TRBJ2-7|TRBV6-5
CASQGGYEQYF
TGTGCCAGCCAAGGGGGTTACGAGCAGTACTTC
>.|.|TRBJ1-2|TRBV7-8
CASSPPTARDYGYTF
TGTGCCAGCAGCCCACCGACAGCCCGCGACTATGGCTACACCTTC
>once|TRBD1|TRBJ2-4|TRBV5-1
CASSLGGDRFWYF
TGCGCCAGCAGCTTGGGAGGGGACAGGTTTTGGTACTTC
>.|TRBD1|TRBJ1-2|TRBV6-4
CASSATGGDGYTF
TGTGCCAGCAGTGCCACAGGGGGCGATGGCTACACCTTC
>.|.|TRBJ1-6|TRBV20-1
CSASGGFSPLHF
TGCAGTGCTAGTGGAGGTTTTTCACCCCTCCACTTT
>.|.|TRBJ1-5|TRBV5-6
CASSLAGGEPQHF
TGTGCCAGCAGCTTGGCCGGGGGTGAGCCCCAGCATTTT
>.|.|TRBJ2-6|TRBV2
CASSDNSGANVLTF
TGTGCCAGCAGTGATAACTCTGGGGCCAACGTCCTGACTTTC
>.|TRBD1|TRBJ1-6|TRBV27
CASSPPGQESSYNSPLHF
TGTGCCAGCAGTCCCCCGGGACAGGAAAGCTCCTATAATTCACCCCTCCACTTT
>.|TRBD1|TRBJ2-3|TRBV6-2/TRBV6-3
CASSYSPFGTEGPTDTQYF
TGTGCCAGCAGTTATTCCCCCTTTGGGACAGAGGGACCCACAGATACGCAGTATTTT
>.|.|TRBJ1-2|TRBV28
CASSPPRTFGYTF
TGTGCCAGCAGTCCCCCAAGGACTTTTGGCTACACCTTC
>few|.|TRBJ1-4|TRBV7-9
CASSPAGRNEKLFF
TGTGCCAGCAGCCCCGCGGGACGTAATGAAAAACTGTTTTTT
>.|TRBD2|TRBJ2-4|TRBV7-2
CASSLGGRDIQYF
TGTGCCAGCAGCTTAGGGGGGAGGGACATTCAGTACTTC
>few|.|TRBJ2-7|TRBV6-5
CASSYPSGSGAYEQYF
TGTGCCAGCAGTTACCCCTCGGGTAGCGGCGCCTACGAGCAGTACTTC
>.|TRBD2|TRBJ2-1|TRBV27
CASKRAGGLDEQFF
TGTGCCAGCAAGCGAGCGGGAGGGCTCGATGAGCAGTTCTTC
>.|TRBD2|TRBJ2-5|TRBV5-6
CASSLAGEGQETQYF
TGTGCCAGCAGCTTGGCTGGGGAGGGCCAAGAGACCCAGTACTTC
>.|.|TRBJ1-1|TRBV9
CASSVVGGRAFF
TGTGCCAGCAGCGTAGTGGGGGGGCGAGCTTTCTTT
>.|TRBD2|TRBJ2-1|TRBV19
CASSIRGLAHGDEQFF
TGTGCCAGTAGTATCCGTGGACTAGCCCATGGGGATGAGCAGTTCTTC
>.|.|TRBJ2-7|TRBV7-2
CASRSLGLAPASYEQYF
TGTGCCAGCAGGAGCTTAGGTTTAGCGCCGGCCTCCTACGAGCAGTACTTC
>.|TRBD1|TRBJ2-7|TRBV5-4
CASSPGTGRTYEQYF
TGTGCCAGCAGCCCCGGGACAGGCCGAACCTACGAGCAGTACTTC
>.|.|TRBJ2-1|TRBV5-8
CASSFRSSYNEQFF
TGTGCCAGCAGCTTTCGCAGCTCCTACAATGAGCAGTTCTTC
>.|TRBD2|TRBJ2-7|TRBV4-3
CASSHKLAGVPHEQYF
TGCGCCAGCAGCCACAAACTAGCGGGAGTACCCCACGAGCAGTACTTC
>.|TRBD1|TRBJ2-5|TRBV30
CAWRPGTGESETQYF
TGTGCCTGGAGACCCGGGACAGGGGAATCAGAGACCCAGTACTTC
>.|TRBD2|TRBJ2-7|TRBV24-1
CATSDPRRGSYEQYF
TGTGCCACCAGTGACCCAAGGCGGGGGAGCTACGAGCAGTACTTC
>.|.|TRBJ1-4|TRBV7-2
CASSPSRGANEKLFF
TGTGCCAGCAGCCCAAGCCGGGGGGCTAATGAAAAACTGTTTTTT
>.|.|TRBJ2-3|TRBV7-9
CASSPQVVDTQYF
TGTGCCAGCAGCCCACAGGTGGTAGATACGCAGTATTTT